This T cell receptor (beta chain) was sequenced for a study of shared clonotypes between healthy human individuals. Study overall: Three plates each covered CD4 naive and memory; CD8 naive two, CD8 memory one.

Comment on this clone: The same CDR3 arises from other DNA sequences in this sample as well.

V was pared by 0 bases and J by 6 bases, with 7 bases between. CDR1 is KGHSH and CDR2 is LQKENI in the germline V gene. The CDR3 loop spans 13 amino acids. Sequencing was performed with immunoSEQ multiplex PCR; in TCRdb, only in-frame clones are kept and a portion is missing. Counted here are about 1,500,000 clones, 96% occurring once; the ten biggest clones make up roughly 1.1%. The rearrangement uses TRBV18 and TRBJ2-3; D is unclear. The receptor was derived from a man aged 25-40 years in good health. The sequenced sample consisted of naive CD4+ T cells sorted from blood. Subset: CD45RA+ positively selected. CDR3 loop: CASSPPGQDTQYF. The DNA for the CDR3 is TGTGCCAGCTCACCACCGGGTCAGGATACGCAGTATTTT.